This T cell receptor (beta chain) was observed in a study of Ad26.COV2.S vaccination and SARS-CoV-2 variants. General observations from the study: Researchers cautioned that TCR breadth and depth analyses may have underestimated total T cell responses. Recipients of vaccine and of placebo showed similar breadth of their non-spike TCR repertoires.

Treatment here: roughly 19 received Ad26.COV2.S at low or high dose, single or two shots; about 5 received placebo; per-sample allocation not given. Sampling occurred on day 63 after the first vaccine or placebo injection. This CDR3 contains 15 residues. From germline, CDR1 is SGHRS and CDR2 YFSETQ. V was clipped by 2 bases and J by 6 bases; unmatched bases: 8. This clone has more than one count but fewer than ten. What it binds is not known. The assay was immunoSEQ multiplex PCR, and TCRdb's table has in-frame clones only and misses some. The sample has about 440,000 clones, around 91% seen once. The input for sequencing was peripheral blood, taken in a trial of Ad26.COV2.S vaccine versus placebo. V usage is TRBV5-1 and J usage is TRBJ2-7; 10 bases match TRBD1. The sequence came from a person aged 18-60 years who received the Ad26.COV2.S COVID-19 vaccine or a placebo. CDR3 loop: CASSFTGTGAGEQYF. The CDR3 nucleotides are TGCGCCAGCAGCTTCACCGGGACAGGGGCCGGCGAGCAGTACTTC.